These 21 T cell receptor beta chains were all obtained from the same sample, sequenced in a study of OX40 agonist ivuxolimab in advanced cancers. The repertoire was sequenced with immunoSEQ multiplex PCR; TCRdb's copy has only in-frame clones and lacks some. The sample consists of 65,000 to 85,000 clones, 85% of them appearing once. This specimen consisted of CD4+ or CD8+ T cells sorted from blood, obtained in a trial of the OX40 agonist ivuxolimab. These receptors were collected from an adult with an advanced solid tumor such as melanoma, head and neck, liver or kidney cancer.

The CDR3 DNA reads TGTGCCAGCAGTTCGTATACGGACTCTTCTACAGATACGCAGTATTTT. This gives the protein CASSSYTDSSTDTQYF. V usage is TRBV28 and J usage is TRBJ2-3; D may be TRBD2 (5 bases). CDR1 and CDR2 from the germline V gene are MDHEN and SYDVKM. This CDR3 is 16 amino acids long. Trimming left V 4 bases short and J 3 bases short, with 17 bases between.

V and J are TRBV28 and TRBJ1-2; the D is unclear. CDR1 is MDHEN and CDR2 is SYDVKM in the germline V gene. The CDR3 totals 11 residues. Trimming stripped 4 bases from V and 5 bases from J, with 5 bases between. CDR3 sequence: CASSSPYGYTF. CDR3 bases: TGTGCCAGCAGTTCCCCATATGGCTACACCTTC.

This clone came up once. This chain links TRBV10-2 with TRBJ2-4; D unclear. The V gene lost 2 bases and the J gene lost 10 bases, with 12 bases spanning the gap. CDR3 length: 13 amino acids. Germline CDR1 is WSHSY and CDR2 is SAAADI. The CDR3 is CASSEGRFGIQYF. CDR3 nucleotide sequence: TGCGCCAGCAGTGAGGGTAGGTTTGGGATTCAGTACTTC.

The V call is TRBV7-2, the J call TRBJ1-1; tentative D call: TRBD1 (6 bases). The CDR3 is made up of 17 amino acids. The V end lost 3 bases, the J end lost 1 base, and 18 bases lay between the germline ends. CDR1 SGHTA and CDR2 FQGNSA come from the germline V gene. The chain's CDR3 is CASSFFGLGGANTEAFF. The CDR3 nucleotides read TGTGCCAGCAGCTTTTTTGGGTTAGGGGGTGCGAACACTGAAGCTTTCTTT. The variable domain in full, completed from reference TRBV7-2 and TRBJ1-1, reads GAGVSQSPSNKVTEKGKDVELRCDPISGHTALYWYRQSLGQGLEFLIYFQGNSAPDKSGLPSDRFSAERTGGSVSTLTIQRTQQEDSAVYLCASSFFGLGGANTEAFFGQGTRLTVV.

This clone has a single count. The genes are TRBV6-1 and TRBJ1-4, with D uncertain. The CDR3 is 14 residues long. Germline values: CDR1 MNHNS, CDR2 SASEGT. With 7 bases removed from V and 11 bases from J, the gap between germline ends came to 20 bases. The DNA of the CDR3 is TGTGCCAGCACTGGGGATCTGACTGGCAGGAAACTGTTTTTT. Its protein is CASTGDLTGRKLFF.

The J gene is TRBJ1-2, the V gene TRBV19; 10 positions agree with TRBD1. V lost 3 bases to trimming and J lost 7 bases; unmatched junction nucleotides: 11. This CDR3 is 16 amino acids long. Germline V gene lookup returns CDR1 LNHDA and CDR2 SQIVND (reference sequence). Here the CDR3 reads CASSIRLGTGAGGYTF. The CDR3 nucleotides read TGTGCCAGTAGTATTCGGTTGGGGACAGGGGCGGGTGGCTACACCTTC.

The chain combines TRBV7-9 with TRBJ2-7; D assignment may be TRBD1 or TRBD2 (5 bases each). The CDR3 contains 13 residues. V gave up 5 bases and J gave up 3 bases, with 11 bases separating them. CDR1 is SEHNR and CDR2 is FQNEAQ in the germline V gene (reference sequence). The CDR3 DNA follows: TGTGCCAGCAGCCGGGACGAGGGCTACGAGCAGTACTTC. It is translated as CASSRDEGYEQYF.

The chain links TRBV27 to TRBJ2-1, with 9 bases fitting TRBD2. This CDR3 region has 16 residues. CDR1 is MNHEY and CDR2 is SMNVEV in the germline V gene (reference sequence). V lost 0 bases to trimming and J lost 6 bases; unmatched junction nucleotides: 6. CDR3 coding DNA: TGTGCCAGCAGTTTATCTGCCAGCGGGAGGTTCAATGAGCAGTTCTTC. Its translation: CASSLSASGRFNEQFF.

CDR3 DNA: TGTGCCAGCAGCCCCGCCGGGGGGAACGACGAGCAGTACTTC. It specifies CASSPAGGNDEQYF. The chain joins TRBV28 to TRBJ2-7; the match to TRBD2 covers 7 bases. Looked up from germline, CDR1 is MDHEN and CDR2 is SYDVKM. This CDR3 spans 14 amino acids. The trim removed 6 bases at V and 5 bases at J, leaving 10 bases unmatched.

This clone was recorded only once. CDR3 sequence reads: CASSPVGQPQHF. The CDR3 DNA reads as TGTGCCAGTAGCCCTGTGGGTCAGCCCCAGCATTTT. The chain uses TRBV19 and TRBJ1-5; D is ambiguous. Deletions cut 6 bases from V and 6 bases from J, with 9 bases between. Germline CDR1 reads LNHDA; CDR2 reads SQIVND (reference sequence). The CDR3 covers 12 residues. Complete variable domain (other parts from reference TRBV19 and TRBJ1-5): DGGITQSPKYLFRKEGQNVTLSCEQNLNHDAMYWYRQDPGQGLRLIYYSQIVNDFQKGDIAEGYSVSREKKESFPLTVTSAQKNPTAFYLCASSPVGQPQHFGDGTRLSIL.

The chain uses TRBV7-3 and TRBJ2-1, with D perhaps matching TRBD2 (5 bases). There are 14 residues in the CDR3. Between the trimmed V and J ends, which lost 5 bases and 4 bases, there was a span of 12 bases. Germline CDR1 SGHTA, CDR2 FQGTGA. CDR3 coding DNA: TGTGCCAGCAGCCCGGGGATGTGGTACAATGAGCAGTTCTTC. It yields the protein CASSPGMWYNEQFF.

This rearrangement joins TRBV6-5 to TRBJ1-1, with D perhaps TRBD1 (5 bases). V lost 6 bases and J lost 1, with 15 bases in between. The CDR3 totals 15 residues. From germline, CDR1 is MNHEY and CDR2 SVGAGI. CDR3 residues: CASRPDPRGNTEAFF. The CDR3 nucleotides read TGTGCCAGCAGACCGGATCCTAGGGGGAACACTGAAGCTTTCTTT.

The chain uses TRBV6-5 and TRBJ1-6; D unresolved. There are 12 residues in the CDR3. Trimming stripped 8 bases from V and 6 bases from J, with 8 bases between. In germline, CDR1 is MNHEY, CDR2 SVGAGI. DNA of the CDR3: TGTGCCAGCCGGACCTCTAATTCACCCCTCCACTTT. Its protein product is CASRTSNSPLHF.

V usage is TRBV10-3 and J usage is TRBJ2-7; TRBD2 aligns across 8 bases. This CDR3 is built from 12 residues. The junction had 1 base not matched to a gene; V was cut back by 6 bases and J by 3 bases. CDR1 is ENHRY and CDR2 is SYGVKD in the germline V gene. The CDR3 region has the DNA TGTGCCATCAGCGGGACTAGCTACGAGCAGTACTTC. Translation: CAISGTSYEQYF.

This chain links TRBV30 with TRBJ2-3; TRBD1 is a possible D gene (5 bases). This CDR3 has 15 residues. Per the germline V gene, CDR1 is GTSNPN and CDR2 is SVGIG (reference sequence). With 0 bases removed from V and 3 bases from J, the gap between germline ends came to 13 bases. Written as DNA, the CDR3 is TGTGCCTGGAGTGTACAGGCTAGTCGGACAGATACGCAGTATTTT. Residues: CAWSVQASRTDTQYF.

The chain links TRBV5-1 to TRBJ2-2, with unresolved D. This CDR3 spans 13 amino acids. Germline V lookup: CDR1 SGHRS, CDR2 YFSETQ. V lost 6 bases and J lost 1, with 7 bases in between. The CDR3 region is CASTIGNTGELFF. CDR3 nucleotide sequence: TGCGCCAGCACGATAGGGAACACCGGGGAGCTGTTTTTT.

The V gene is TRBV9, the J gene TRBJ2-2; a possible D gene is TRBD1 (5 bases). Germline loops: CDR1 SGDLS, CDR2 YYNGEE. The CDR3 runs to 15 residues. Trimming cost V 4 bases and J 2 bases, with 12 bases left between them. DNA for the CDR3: TGTGCCAGCAGCCCCCGAGACAGAAACACCGGGGAGCTGTTTTTT. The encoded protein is CASSPRDRNTGELFF.

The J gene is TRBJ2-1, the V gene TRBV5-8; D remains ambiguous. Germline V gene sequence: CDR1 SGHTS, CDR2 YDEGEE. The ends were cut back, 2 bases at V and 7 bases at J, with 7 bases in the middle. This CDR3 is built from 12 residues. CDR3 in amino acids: CASSFSLNEQFF. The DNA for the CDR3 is TGTGCCAGCAGCTTCTCATTAAATGAGCAGTTCTTC.

CDR3 region: CATKTGRGEQYF. The CDR3 nucleotides are TGTGCCACCAAAACAGGTCGGGGGGAGCAGTACTTC. The genes are TRBV6-5 and TRBJ2-7; weak D call: TRBD2 (6 bases). CDR3 length: 12 residues. The V end lost 10 bases, the J end lost 7 bases, and 17 bases lay between the germline ends. Germline V gives CDR1 MNHEY, CDR2 SVGAGI.

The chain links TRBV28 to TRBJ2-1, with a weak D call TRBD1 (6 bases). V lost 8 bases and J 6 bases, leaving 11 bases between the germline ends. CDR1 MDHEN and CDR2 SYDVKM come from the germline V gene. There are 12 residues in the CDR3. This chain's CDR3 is CASVSRGNEQFF. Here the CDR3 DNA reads TGTGCCAGCGTTAGCAGGGGCAATGAGCAGTTCTTC.

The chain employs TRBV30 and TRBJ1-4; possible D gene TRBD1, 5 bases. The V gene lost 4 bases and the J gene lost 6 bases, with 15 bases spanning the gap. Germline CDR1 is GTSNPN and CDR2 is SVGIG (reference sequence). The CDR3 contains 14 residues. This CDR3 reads CAWKVVGLDEKLFF. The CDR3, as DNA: TGTGCCTGGAAGGTTGTGGGGCTTGATGAAAAACTGTTTTTT.